A selection of T cell receptor beta chains follows, all from one sample in a study of blood T cell repertoires in COVID-19. The assay was immunoSEQ multiplex PCR, and TCRdb's table has in-frame clones only and misses some. The sample consists of around 90,000 clones, over 75% of them appearing once. The sequenced sample was peripheral blood. The receptors shown here come from a human donor in a cohort sampled during active COVID-19. Both conserved end residues are part of each CDR3. A D gene is named only where the DNA matches it firmly. The listing skips clone size in some rows; elsewhere it reads once, few, many or a size class.

j_gene,abundance,d_gene,v_gene,CDR3aa,CDR3nt
TRBJ2-7,.,.,TRBV7-9,CASSLGGGGARSYEQYF,TGTGCCAGCAGTTTAGGAGGGGGCGGGGCTCGCTCCTACGAGCAGTACTTC
TRBJ2-2,.,TRBD1,TRBV9,CASSFLDRGNTGELFF,TGTGCCAGCAGCTTCCTGGACAGGGGTAACACCGGGGAGCTGTTTTTT
TRBJ1-4,.,.,TRBV18,CASSPPSSQGEKLFF,TGTGCCAGCTCACCACCGAGCTCTCAGGGGGAAAAACTGTTTTTT
TRBJ1-5,.,TRBD1,TRBV18,CASSQDRGKQPQHF,TGTGCCAGCTCGCAGGACAGGGGGAAACAGCCCCAGCATTTT
TRBJ2-7,.,.,TRBV5-4,CASSLFSAHEQYF,TGTGCCAGCAGCTTGTTTAGCGCCCACGAGCAGTACTTC
TRBJ2-1,few,TRBD1,TRBV5-4,CASSTDRGDNEQFF,TGTGCCAGCAGCACGGACAGGGGAGACAATGAGCAGTTCTTC
TRBJ1-1,.,.,TRBV19,CASYSSGTPSTEAFF,TGTGCCAGTTACTCTTCCGGGACACCTAGCACTGAAGCTTTCTTT
TRBJ1-1,many,.,TRBV2,CASSQETNTEAFF,TGTGCCAGCAGTCAGGAAACTAACACTGAAGCTTTCTTT
TRBJ1-1,.,.,TRBV12-3/TRBV12-4,CASSAQGFAEAFF,TGTGCCAGCAGTGCTCAGGGGTTTGCTGAAGCTTTCTTT
TRBJ2-7,.,TRBD1,TRBV6-6,CASSPRQGQYEQYF,TGTGCCAGCAGCCCGCGACAGGGGCAGTACGAGCAGTACTTC
TRBJ2-7,once,TRBD2,TRBV10-3,CAISLGLAGGYEQYF,TGTGCCATCAGTCTCGGACTAGCGGGGGGTTACGAGCAGTACTTC
TRBJ2-7,.,.,TRBV5-1,CASSLILASSEQYF,TGCGCCAGCAGCTTGATCTTAGCGAGCAGTGAGCAGTACTTC
TRBJ2-2,few,TRBD1,TRBV7-9,CASNTQGQNTGELFF,TGTGCCAGCAATACACAGGGGCAAAACACCGGGGAGCTGTTTTTT
TRBJ2-5,once,.,TRBV28,CASFTTGTYSRETQYF,TGTGCCAGCTTTACCACAGGGACCTACTCCAGGGAGACCCAGTACTTC
TRBJ1-6,.,.,TRBV6-5,CASSYAGGAGSPLHF,TGTGCCAGCAGTTACGCCGGGGGGGCCGGTTCACCCCTCCACTTT
TRBJ1-2,.,TRBD1,TRBV28,CASRTGTGTFYGYTF,TGTGCCAGCAGAACCGGGACAGGGACATTCTATGGCTACACCTTC
TRBJ2-7,.,TRBD2,TRBV5-1,CASSQRGLSYEQYF,TGCGCCAGCAGCCAAAGGGGACTATCCTACGAGCAGTACTTC
TRBJ1-2,.,TRBD1,TRBV9,CASSPGGTANYGYTF,TGTGCCAGCAGCCCTGGTGGGACAGCTAACTATGGCTACACCTTC
TRBJ2-2,.,TRBD1,TRBV5-1,CASSPGTANTGELFF,TGCGCCAGCAGCCCCGGGACAGCGAACACCGGGGAGCTGTTTTTT
TRBJ1-1,.,.,TRBV18,CASSPPGERNTEAFF,TGTGCCAGCTCACCACCTGGTGAGAGGAACACTGAAGCTTTCTTT
TRBJ2-7,.,TRBD1,TRBV27,CASSHTRTGGYEQYF,TGTGCCAGCAGTCATACTAGGACAGGGGGCTACGAGCAGTACTTC
TRBJ1-2,.,TRBD1,TRBV6-5,CASSFAQGAWNGYTF,TGTGCCAGCAGTTTCGCCCAGGGGGCGTGGAATGGCTACACCTTC
TRBJ1-4,.,.,TRBV5-1,CASSLVPGHEKLFF,TGCGCCAGCAGCTTGGTCCCGGGTCATGAAAAACTGTTTTTT
TRBJ2-2,.,.,TRBV5-5,CASSNRVSSATGELFF,TGTGCCAGCAGCAACCGGGTCTCCTCTGCCACCGGGGAGCTGTTTTTT
TRBJ1-6,few,TRBD1,TRBV2,CARQGMGNSPLHF,TGTGCCAGACAGGGGATGGGTAATTCACCCCTCCACTTT
TRBJ2-3,once,.,TRBV7-2,CASSLSTRRTDTQYF,TGTGCCAGCAGCTTGTCGACTAGACGCACAGATACGCAGTATTTT
TRBJ2-3,once,TRBD2,TRBV27,CASSLYIISGGATDTQYF,TGTGCCAGCAGTTTATACATCATTAGCGGGGGGGCCACAGATACGCAGTATTTT
TRBJ1-1,.,TRBD1,TRBV7-2,CASSLQTGTNTEAFF,TGTGCCAGCAGCCTTCAGACAGGGACGAACACTGAAGCTTTCTTT
TRBJ1-5,.,TRBD1,TRBV19,CASSIPGDRDNQPQHF,TGTGCCAGTAGTATCCCCGGGGACAGGGACAATCAGCCCCAGCATTTT
TRBJ2-2,.,TRBD2,TRBV12-5,CASGRLLAGGPSGELFF,TGTGCTAGTGGCCGATTACTAGCGGGGGGGCCTTCCGGGGAGCTGTTTTTT
TRBJ2-5,.,.,TRBV7-6,CASSSWTGGGSETQYF,TGTGCCAGCAGCTCCTGGACCGGAGGAGGGTCGGAGACCCAGTACTTC
TRBJ2-3,.,.,TRBV7-2,CASSLVSRPHSTDTQYF,TGTGCCAGCAGCTTAGTGAGCAGGCCACATAGCACAGATACGCAGTATTTT